The rows below give T cell receptor beta chains drawn from one sample of a study of blood T cell repertoires in COVID-19. Sequencing used immunoSEQ multiplex PCR; TCRdb keeps in-frame clones, though not all of them. The profile shows about 250,000 clones, 87% of them singletons. Sequencing was carried out using peripheral blood. These receptors were taken from a man younger than 30 with active or convalescent COVID-19. CDR3s include the opening cysteine and the closing phenylalanine or tryptophan. The D gene is left open where the match is weak. Where a row states a size, it is once, few, many or the class of an expanded clone; other rows omit it.

j_call v_call clone_size d_call cdr3_nt cdr3_aa
TRBJ2-1 TRBV5-4 . . TGTGCCAGCAGCCTTGAGGGATCCTACAATGAGCAGTTCTTC CASSLEGSYNEQFF
TRBJ2-1 TRBV29-1 . . TGCAGCGCCGGACGGGACATACAGCAGTTCTTC CSAGRDIQQFF
TRBJ1-1 TRBV29-1 . . TGCAGCGTTGTGATGCAAAACAAGTACACTGAAGCTTTCTTT CSVVMQNKYTEAFF
TRBJ1-2 TRBV4-3 once TRBD1 TGCGCCAGCAGCCAAGGAATAGACAGGGAGAGGTATGGCTACACCTTC CASSQGIDRERYGYTF
TRBJ1-1 TRBV7-9 . . TGTGCCAGCAGCTCAGGCGGGTCAGGCGACACTGAAGCTTTCTTT CASSSGGSGDTEAFF
TRBJ1-5 TRBV28 . . TGTGCCAGCAGTTTGGACAGCAGCAATCAGCCCCAGCATTTT CASSLDSSNQPQHF
TRBJ1-5 TRBV4-2 . . TGTGCCAGCAGCCAAGAGGCAGGGAATCAGCCCCAGCATTTT CASSQEAGNQPQHF
TRBJ1-1 TRBV7-8 . TRBD1 TGTGCCAGCAGCTTGACCTGGACAGGGACGACTGAAGCTTTCTTT CASSLTWTGTTEAFF
TRBJ1-2 TRBV28 . TRBD1 TGTGCCAGCAGTCCCGGGACAGGGGATAGCTATGGCTACACCTTC CASSPGTGDSYGYTF
TRBJ1-5 TRBV6-2/TRBV6-3 . . TGTGCCAGCAGTTCGAGAGCTAGCAATCAGCCCCAGCATTTT CASSSRASNQPQHF
TRBJ2-2 TRBV7-3 . . TGTGCCAGCAGCTTAACCGCCAGGGGGGTCGGGGAGCTGTTTTTT CASSLTARGVGELFF
TRBJ2-1 TRBV28 . . TGTGCCAGCAACCTTGGGGCTAGCTACAATGAGCAGTTCTTC CASNLGASYNEQFF
TRBJ1-2 TRBV11-2 . . TGTGCCAGCAGGGGTGGGCGGGGGCCTGGCTACACCTTC CASRGGRGPGYTF
TRBJ1-5 TRBV7-9 . TRBD1 TGTGCCAGCAGCCCTACGGGACAGGGCTATCAGCCCCAGCATTTT CASSPTGQGYQPQHF
TRBJ1-4 TRBV18 . . TGTGCCAGCTCGCCCTTCAGGGACATTAATGAAAAACTGTTTTTT CASSPFRDINEKLFF
TRBJ1-6 TRBV27 once TRBD1 TGTGCCAGCAGTTCGGGACAGGGGAATAATTCACCCCTCCACTTT CASSSGQGNNSPLHF
TRBJ2-3 TRBV5-1 . . TGCGCCAGCAGCTTGGGATCCGCGAGCACAGATACGCAGTATTTT CASSLGSASTDTQYF
TRBJ1-5 TRBV15 . . TGTGCCACCAGCGGCCTACGGGATCAGCCCCAGCATTTT CATSGLRDQPQHF
TRBJ2-1 TRBV6-2/TRBV6-3 . . TGTGCCAGCAGTTCTAGCTCCTACAATGAGCAGTTCTTC CASSSSSYNEQFF
TRBJ1-2 TRBV4-3 . TRBD1 TGCGCCAGCAGCCAAGAAACCGGGACAGTCTATGGCTACACCTTC CASSQETGTVYGYTF
TRBJ1-1 TRBV15 . . TGTGCCACCAGCCCACCAGGCAATCTCGAAGCTTTCTTT CATSPPGNLEAFF
TRBJ2-1 TRBV4-3 . TRBD2 TGCGCCAGCAGCCAAGATCGGGGGGACTACAATGAGCAGTTCTTC CASSQDRGDYNEQFF
TRBJ1-2 TRBV19 . . TGTGCCAGTAGTAGTCCGGGGACACGGATTTATGGCTACACCTTC CASSSPGTRIYGYTF
TRBJ1-2 TRBV12-5 . . TGTGCTAGTGGTTTGGTAATCAGTCAAGGCTACACCTTC CASGLVISQGYTF
TRBJ1-4 TRBV2 once . TGTGCCAGCAGTGATGATGGAGGAAAACTGTTTTTT CASSDDGGKLFF
TRBJ1-1 TRBV29-1 . TRBD1 TGCAGCGTTACCCCGGGACAGGAGATTGCTTTCTTT CSVTPGQEIAFF
TRBJ1-2 TRBV4-3 . . TGCGCCAGCAGCCAAGAGAGGAACTCCTACTATGGCTACACCTTC CASSQERNSYYGYTF
TRBJ1-2 TRBV29-1 . . TGCAGCGTTGTTACAGCTAACTATGGCTACACCTTC CSVVTANYGYTF
TRBJ1-6 TRBV7-9 once . TGTGCCAGCAGCCCCAGACAGGCATTGAATTCACCCCTCCACTTT CASSPRQALNSPLHF
TRBJ2-3 TRBV7-7 . TRBD2 TGTGCCAGCAGCTCCCAAGCGGGGGGTGCAGATACGCAGTATTTT CASSSQAGGADTQYF
TRBJ2-2 TRBV11-3 once TRBD2 TGTGCCAGCAGCTTAGTAAGCGGGGGCCCCGGGGAGCTGTTTTTT CASSLVSGGPGELFF
TRBJ1-2 TRBV2 . TRBD1 TGTGCCAGCAGTTACTCCGGGACAGGGAGTAATGGCTACACCTTC CASSYSGTGSNGYTF
TRBJ2-7 TRBV29-1 . . TGCAGCGCCCGGGACTGGATGTTCGAGCAGTACTTC CSARDWMFEQYF
TRBJ1-1 TRBV28 . . TGTGCCACCATGGGGGCATTGAGTCCTGAAGCTTTCTTT CATMGALSPEAFF
TRBJ2-2 TRBV7-7 . . TGTGCTAGCAGCGGATCAGGGAAGACCGGGGAGCTGTTTTTT CASSGSGKTGELFF
TRBJ1-4 TRBV7-8 . . TGTGCCAGCAGCGAGTTTAATGAAAAACTGTTTTTT CASSEFNEKLFF
TRBJ1-4 TRBV9 . TRBD1 TGTGCCAGCAGCGTAGAGGAGACAGGGGAAGAAAAACTGTTTTTT CASSVEETGEEKLFF
TRBJ2-1 TRBV7-9 . TRBD2 TGTGCCAGCAGCACTAGCGGGGTTGGAGGTGAGCAGTTCTTC CASSTSGVGGEQFF
TRBJ2-6 TRBV10-1 . TRBD1 TGCGCCAGCTTCCGGGACAGGGTTTACTCTGGGGCCAACGTCCTGACTTTC CASFRDRVYSGANVLTF
TRBJ2-1 TRBV27 . TRBD1 TGTGCCAGCAGTTTTAGATCGGGACAGTACTACAATGAGCAGTTCTTC CASSFRSGQYYNEQFF
TRBJ2-3 TRBV23-1 . . TGCGCCAGCAGTCCCGGGATTCGCACAGATACGCAGTATTTT CASSPGIRTDTQYF
TRBJ1-2 TRBV6-2/TRBV6-3 . . TGTGCCAGCAGTGAGCTCGGGAGGGCTAACTATGGCTACACCTTC CASSELGRANYGYTF
TRBJ1-2 TRBV10-3 . TRBD1 TGTGCCACCGATCCTGGGGACAGGGGATCAAGCGGCTACACCTTC CATDPGDRGSSGYTF
TRBJ2-7 TRBV28 . TRBD2 TGTGCCAGCAGTCGCCTAGCGGATTACGAGCAGTACTTC CASSRLADYEQYF
TRBJ1-3 TRBV19 . TRBD1 TGTGCCAGTAGCCTCGGACAGGGGGACACCATATATTTT CASSLGQGDTIYF
TRBJ1-4 TRBV7-2 . . TGTGCCAGCAGCTTAAATCGCGCCAATCGCGTCGAAAAACTGTTTTTT CASSLNRANRVEKLFF
TRBJ1-3 TRBV28 . . TGTGCCACCGGCGGGAGCACCATATATTTT CATGGSTIYF
TRBJ2-2 TRBV4-2 . . TGTGCCAGCAGCCAAGACCGGGGGACAGCCGGGGAGCTGTTTTTT CASSQDRGTAGELFF
TRBJ2-7 TRBV4-2 . . TGTGCCAGCAGCCAAGCAGTGAGGAGGGACGAGCAGTACTTC CASSQAVRRDEQYF
TRBJ1-1 TRBV27 once . TGTGCCAGCAGTTTGCGGGGTGGTAACACTGAAGCTTTCTTT CASSLRGGNTEAFF
TRBJ1-4 TRBV15 . TRBD1 TGTGCCACCAGCATCAGACAGGGGGCATGGGAAAAACTGTTTTTT CATSIRQGAWEKLFF
TRBJ1-6 TRBV6-5 few . TGTGCCAGCAGTTACTCCGGGGAATCACCCCTCCACTTT CASSYSGESPLHF